Shown below are 19 T cell receptor beta chains from a single sample sequenced in a study of blood T cells in healthy people across ages. The use of a sample-barcoded 5' primer and a J-beta primer mix characterized a second PCR of roughly 7 to 11 cycles. From the 5' RACE reads, TCRdb called clonotypes with MiXCR, one entry per CDR3 protein. The sample lists fewer than 2,000,000 distinct CDR3 sequences, about two fifths occurring once. The sample comprised blood. Receptors originate from a human donor in good health.

V usage is TRBV7-2 and J usage is TRBJ1-2, with a tentative D call TRBD1 (5 bases). This CDR3 is built from 14 residues. From germline, CDR1 is SGHTA and CDR2 FQGNSA. Trimming pared 1 base from V and 4 bases from J, leaving 10 bases between. The CDR3 coding sequence is TGTGCCAGCAGCTTAGTAGGGGAAGGCTATGGCTACACCTTC. This gives the protein CASSLVGEGYGYTF.

V usage is TRBV4-3 and J usage is TRBJ1-1; D ambiguous. The CDR3 has 15 residues. Trimming cost V 1 base and J 4 bases, with 13 bases left between them. The germline V gene has CDR1 LGHNA and CDR2 YSLEER. CDR3 residues: CASSQVTIWGTEAFF. The CDR3 nucleotides read TGCGCCAGCAGCCAAGTAACCATCTGGGGCACTGAAGCTTTCTTT.

V is TRBV28 and J is TRBJ1-5; the D is unclear. Trimming removed 4 bases from V and 1 base from J, with 5 bases in between. The CDR3 totals 13 residues. Per the germline V gene, CDR1 is MDHEN and CDR2 is SYDVKM. CDR3 region: CASSSMSNQPQHF. In nucleotides, the CDR3 is TGTGCCAGCAGTTCAATGAGCAATCAGCCCCAGCATTTT.

The V gene is TRBV18, the J gene TRBJ2-1; D is uncertain. This CDR3 has 14 residues. Germline V gives CDR1 KGHSH, CDR2 LQKENI. The V and J ends lost 0 bases and 7 bases respectively, with 10 bases between them. The CDR3 region is CASSPPSRVNEQFF. In DNA form, the CDR3 reads TGTGCCAGCTCACCACCCTCACGAGTAAATGAGCAGTTCTTC.

In this sample, this clonotype turned up a few times. The chain links TRBV7-2 to TRBJ2-1; D remains ambiguous. The germline V gene encodes CDR1 SGHTA and CDR2 FQGNSA. The CDR3 is 14 residues long. V was shortened by 0 bases and J by 10 bases, with 13 bases between the two germline ends. The chain's CDR3 is CASSLATTQFEQFF. The CDR3 coding sequence is TGTGCCAGCAGCTTAGCAACGACACAATTCGAGCAGTTCTTC.

The chain uses TRBV20-1 and TRBJ2-4; possibly TRBD2 for D (7 bases). The DNA end lines up better with TRBJ2-7; the J call may be wrong. CDR1 is DFQATT, CDR2 SNEGSKA, per germline (reference sequence). The CDR3 totals 13 residues. The CDR3 here is CSAWGGVGYEQYF. The CDR3 nucleotides are TGCAGTGCCTGGGGGGGCGTTGGGTACGAGCAGTACTTC.

The table lists this clonotype with a few counts. The gene calls are TRBV7-8 and TRBJ2-7; no firm D call. The CDR3 length is 15 residues. Germline CDR1 is SGHVS and CDR2 is FQNEAQ. V lost 1 base and J lost 3, with 13 bases in between. This CDR3 reads CASSLGSGQLYEQYF. The CDR3 DNA follows: TGTGCCAGCAGCTTAGGCTCGGGTCAGCTCTACGAGCAGTACTTC.

On this clonotype itself: At one end the junction does not follow the germline gene, possibly because of a read error. This chain uses TRBV20-1 with TRBJ2-7; a weak D match, TRBD2 (7 bases). The germline gives CDR1 DFQATT, CDR2 SNEGSKA (reference sequence). The CDR3 runs to 14 residues. The CDR3 spells CSAYSRGGTYGQYF. CDR3 nucleotide sequence: TGCAGTGCTTACTCTAGGGGGGGAACTTACGGGCAGTACTTC.

This clonotype was counted between two and nine times. The V call is TRBV20-1, the J call TRBJ2-1, with TRBD1 matching 9 bases. CDR1 and CDR2 (germline): DFQATT, SNEGSKA (reference sequence). CDR3 size: 16 residues. Germline trimming cut 0 bases from V and 1 base from J; bases unmatched to any gene: 4. Here the CDR3 reads CSARDAGQGSYNEQFF. The DNA for the CDR3 is TGCAGTGCTAGAGATGCGGGACAGGGTTCCTACAATGAGCAGTTCTTC.

On this clonotype itself: This may be a read error: a much more frequent sequence differs by one nucleotide. The chain links TRBV20-1 to TRBJ2-5; 8 bases fit TRBD2. The CDR3 sequence is 16 residues long. V gave up 0 bases and J gave up 9 bases; unmatched junction bases: 15. In germline, CDR1 is DFQATT, CDR2 SNEGSKA (reference sequence). For the CDR3, the DNA is TGCAGTGCTAGAGATGCTTCGCGGGGGGCCTGTCGGGCCCAGTACTTC. Amino acids: CSARDASRGACRAQYF.

This clonotype appeared a few times. The rearrangement uses TRBV4-1 and TRBJ1-1; D is unclear. V shed 0 bases and J shed 0 bases, with 14 bases lying between them. Per the germline V gene, CDR1 is MGHRA and CDR2 is YSYEKL. This CDR3 comprises 17 residues. CDR3 sequence (DNA): TGCGCCAGCAGCCAAGATATAAAGATCCGTATGAACACTGAAGCTTTCTTT. Protein: CASSQDIKIRMNTEAFF.

This clonotype was observed a handful of times. The chain joins TRBV5-6 to TRBJ1-6; D not resolved. This CDR3 contains 14 residues. Trimming shortened V by 0 bases and J by 7 bases, and 8 bases separated the two germline ends. CDR1 and CDR2 (germline): SGHDT, YYEEEE. CDR3 amino acids: CASSLERRNSPLHF. The CDR3, as DNA: TGTGCCAGCAGCTTGGAACGGAGGAATTCACCCCTCCACTTT.

V usage is TRBV4-3 and J usage is TRBJ1-1, with 7 bases identical to TRBD1. CDR1 and CDR2 (germline): LGHNA, YSLEER. With V trimmed by 2 bases and J by 3 bases, 9 bases remained unmatched. This CDR3 region has 16 residues. CDR3 in DNA: TGCGCCAGCAGCCAACCATTGACAGGGACCGACACTGAAGCTTTCTTT. Amino acids: CASSQPLTGTDTEAFF.

This rearrangement joins TRBV5-1 to TRBJ2-5, with D possibly being TRBD1 (8 bases). Per germline, CDR1 SGHRS and CDR2 YFSETQ. V lost 3 bases to trimming and J lost 11 bases, with 23 bases between them. The CDR3 loop spans 15 amino acids. In DNA, the CDR3 is TGCGCCAGCAGCTGGGGGGGGACAGGCTGGGAGGAGCAGTACTTC. Protein: CASSWGGTGWEEQYF.

This clonotype was counted only a few times. CDR3 sequence reads: CASSLGLVDTQYF. The CDR3 DNA sequence: TGTGCCAGCAGCTTGGGCTTGGTGGATACGCAGTATTTT. The rearrangement joins TRBV5-6 to TRBJ2-3; D unclear. The CDR3 totals 13 residues. Germline CDR1 reads SGHDT; CDR2 reads YYEEEE. Trimming took 0 bases from V and 6 from J, leaving 8 bases between them.

This chain connects TRBV5-6 to TRBJ2-7; D is uncertain. This CDR3 comprises 13 residues. Deletions cut 2 bases from V and 6 bases from J, with 12 bases between. Germline assignment: CDR1 SGHDT and CDR2 YYEEEE. CDR3 nucleotide sequence: TGTGCCAGCAGCTTTTTTCTTCTACCCGAGCAGTACTTC. Translation: CASSFFLLPEQYF.

This clonotype was detected a few times. The rearrangement joins TRBV6-5 to TRBJ2-5, with D hard to call. CDR3 length: 13 residues. V lost 5 bases and J lost 5, with 12 bases in between. In germline, CDR1 is MNHEY, CDR2 SVGAGI. CDR3 sequence reads: CASSPEFRETQYF. The CDR3 DNA is TGTGCCAGCAGTCCGGAGTTTCGGGAGACCCAGTACTTC.

J is TRBJ1-5 and V is TRBV28; a weak D match, TRBD1 (6 bases). Germline loops: CDR1 MDHEN, CDR2 SYDVKM. The ends were cut back, 7 bases at V and 7 bases at J, with 11 bases in the middle. The CDR3 contains 12 residues. CDR3: CASKTQGQPQHF. The CDR3 DNA sequence: TGTGCCAGCAAGACCCAGGGGCAGCCCCAGCATTTT.

The rearrangement links TRBV20-1 to TRBJ1-2; D might be TRBD1 (6 bases). This CDR3 contains 15 residues. V shed 6 bases and J shed 4 bases, with 21 bases lying between them. Germline V gene sequence: CDR1 DFQATT, CDR2 SNEGSKA (reference sequence). CDR3 coding DNA: TGCAGTGCCAGCAACCTTCAGGGGTTAGGCTATGGCTACACCTTC. Translating it yields CSASNLQGLGYGYTF.